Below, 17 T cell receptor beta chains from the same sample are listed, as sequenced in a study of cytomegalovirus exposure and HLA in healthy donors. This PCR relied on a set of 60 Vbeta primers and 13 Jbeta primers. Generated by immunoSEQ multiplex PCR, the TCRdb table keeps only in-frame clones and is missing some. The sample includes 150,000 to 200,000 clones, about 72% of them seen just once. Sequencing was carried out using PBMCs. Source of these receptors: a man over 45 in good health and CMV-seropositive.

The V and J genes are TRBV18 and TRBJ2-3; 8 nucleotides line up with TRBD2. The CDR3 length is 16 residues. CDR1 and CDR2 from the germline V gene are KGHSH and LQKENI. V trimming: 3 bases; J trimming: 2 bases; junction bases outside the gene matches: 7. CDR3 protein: CASSPSGGPLTDTQYF. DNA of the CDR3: TGTGCCAGCTCACCCAGCGGGGGTCCCCTCACAGATACGCAGTATTTT.

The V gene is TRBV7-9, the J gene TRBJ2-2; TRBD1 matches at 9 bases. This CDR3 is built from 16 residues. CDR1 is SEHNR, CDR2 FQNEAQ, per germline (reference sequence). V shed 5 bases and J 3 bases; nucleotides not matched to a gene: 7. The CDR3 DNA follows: TGTGCCAGCAGCCTGGGACAGGGTCTGTACACCGGGGAGCTGTTTTTT. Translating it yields CASSLGQGLYTGELFF.

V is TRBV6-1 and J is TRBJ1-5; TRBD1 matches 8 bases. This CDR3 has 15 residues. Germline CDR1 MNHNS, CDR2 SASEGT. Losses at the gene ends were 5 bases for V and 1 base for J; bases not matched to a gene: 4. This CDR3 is CASSPQGASNQPQHF. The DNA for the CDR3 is TGTGCCAGCAGTCCTCAGGGGGCCAGCAATCAGCCCCAGCATTTT.

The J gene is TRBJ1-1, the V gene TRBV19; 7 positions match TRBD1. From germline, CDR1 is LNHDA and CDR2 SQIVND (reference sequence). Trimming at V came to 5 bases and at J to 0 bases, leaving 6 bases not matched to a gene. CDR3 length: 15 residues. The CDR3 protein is CASSPRGQLNTEAFF. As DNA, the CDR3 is TGTGCCAGTAGTCCGAGGGGACAGCTGAACACTGAAGCTTTCTTT.

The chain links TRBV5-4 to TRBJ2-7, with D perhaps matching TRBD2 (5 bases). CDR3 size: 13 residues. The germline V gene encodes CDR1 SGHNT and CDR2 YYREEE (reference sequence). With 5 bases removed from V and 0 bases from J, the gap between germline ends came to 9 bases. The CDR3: CASSGGSSYEQYF. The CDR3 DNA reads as TGTGCCAGCAGTGGTGGGAGCTCCTACGAGCAGTACTTC.

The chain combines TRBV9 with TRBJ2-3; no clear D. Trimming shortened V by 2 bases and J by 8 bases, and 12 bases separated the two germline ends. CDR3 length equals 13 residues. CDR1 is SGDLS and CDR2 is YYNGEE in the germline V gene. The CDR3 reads CASSVAETGTQYF. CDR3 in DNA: TGTGCCAGCAGCGTTGCCGAAACGGGTACGCAGTATTTT.

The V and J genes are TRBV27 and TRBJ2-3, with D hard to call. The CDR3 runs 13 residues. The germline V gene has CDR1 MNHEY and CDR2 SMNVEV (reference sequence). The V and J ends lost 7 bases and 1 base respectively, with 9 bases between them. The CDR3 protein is CASTSLRTDTQYF. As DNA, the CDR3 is TGTGCCAGCACCTCTCTCCGCACAGATACGCAGTATTTT.

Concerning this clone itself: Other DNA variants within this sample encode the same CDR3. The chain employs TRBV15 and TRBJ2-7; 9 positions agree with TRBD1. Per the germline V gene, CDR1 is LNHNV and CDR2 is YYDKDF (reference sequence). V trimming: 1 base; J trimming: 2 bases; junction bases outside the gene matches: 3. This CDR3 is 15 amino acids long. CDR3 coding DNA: TGTGCCACCAGCAGAGCGGGACAGGGCGCCTACGAGCAGTACTTC. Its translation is CATSRAGQGAYEQYF.

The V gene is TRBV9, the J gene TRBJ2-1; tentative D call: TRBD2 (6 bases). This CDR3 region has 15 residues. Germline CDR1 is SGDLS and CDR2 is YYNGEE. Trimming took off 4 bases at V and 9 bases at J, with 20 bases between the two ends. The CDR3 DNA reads TGTGCCAGCAGCTCCCTTGCGGGGAAGGTAGGTGAGCAGTTCTTC. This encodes CASSSLAGKVGEQFF.

CDR3 loop: CASSLAGRGLNTEAFF. The CDR3 DNA reads as TGTGCCAGCAGCTTAGCGGGCAGGGGGCTGAACACTGAAGCTTTCTTT. The chain is built from TRBV7-6 and TRBJ1-1; 8 nucleotides agree with TRBD1. CDR3 size: 16 residues. Germline-derived CDR1 and CDR2 are SGHVS and FNYEAQ. After removal of 0 bases from V and 0 bases from J, the junction contained 3 bases not matched to a gene. Based on the CDR3 plus reference TRBV7-6 and TRBJ1-1, the full variable domain is GAGVSQSPRYKVTKRGQDVALRCDPISGHVSLYWYRQALGQGPEFLTYFNYEAQQDKSGLPNDRFSAERPEGSISTLTIQRTEQRDSAMYRCASSLAGRGLNTEAFFGQGTRLTVV.

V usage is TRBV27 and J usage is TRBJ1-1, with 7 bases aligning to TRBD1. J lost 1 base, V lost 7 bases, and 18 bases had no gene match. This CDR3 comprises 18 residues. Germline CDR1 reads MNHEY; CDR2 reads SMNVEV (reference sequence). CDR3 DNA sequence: TGTGCCAGCACTCTTAGGGGGCATCGGACAGGAGCGAACACTGAAGCTTTCTTT. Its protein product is CASTLRGHRTGANTEAFF.

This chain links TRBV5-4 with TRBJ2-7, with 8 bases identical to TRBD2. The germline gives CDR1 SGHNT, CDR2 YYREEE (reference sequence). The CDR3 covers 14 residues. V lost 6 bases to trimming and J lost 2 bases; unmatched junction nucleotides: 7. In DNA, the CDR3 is TGTGCCAGCACCATTAGCGGGGCGACCTACGAGCAGTACTTC. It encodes CASTISGATYEQYF.

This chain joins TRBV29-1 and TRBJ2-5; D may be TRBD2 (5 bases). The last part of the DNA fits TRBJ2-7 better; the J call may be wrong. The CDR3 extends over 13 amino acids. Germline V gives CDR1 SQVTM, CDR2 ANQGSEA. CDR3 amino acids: CSVSRGRDYEQYF. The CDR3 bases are TGCAGCGTTAGCCGCGGGCGCGACTACGAGCAGTACTTC.

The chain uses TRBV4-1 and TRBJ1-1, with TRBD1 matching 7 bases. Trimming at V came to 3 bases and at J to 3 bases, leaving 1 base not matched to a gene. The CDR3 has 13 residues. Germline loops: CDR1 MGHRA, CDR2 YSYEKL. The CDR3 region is CASSHTGDTEAFF. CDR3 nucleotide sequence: TGCGCCAGCAGCCATACAGGGGACACTGAAGCTTTCTTT.

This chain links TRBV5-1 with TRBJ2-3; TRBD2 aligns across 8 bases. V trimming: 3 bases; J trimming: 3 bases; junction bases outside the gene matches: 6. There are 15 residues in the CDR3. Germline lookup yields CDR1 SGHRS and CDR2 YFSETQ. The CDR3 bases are TGCGCCAGCAGCTCTACGGGAGGGGGTACAGATACGCAGTATTTT. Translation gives CASSSTGGGTDTQYF.

The CDR3: CASSPRDWSDTQYF. The CDR3 DNA follows: TGTGCCAGCAGCCCCAGGGATTGGTCAGATACGCAGTATTTT. The chain combines TRBV5-6 with TRBJ2-3, with D possibly TRBD1 on 5 matching bases. CDR1 and CDR2 (germline): SGHDT, YYEEEE. Trimming shortened V by 4 bases and J by 4 bases, and 13 bases separated the two germline ends. The CDR3 extends over 14 amino acids.

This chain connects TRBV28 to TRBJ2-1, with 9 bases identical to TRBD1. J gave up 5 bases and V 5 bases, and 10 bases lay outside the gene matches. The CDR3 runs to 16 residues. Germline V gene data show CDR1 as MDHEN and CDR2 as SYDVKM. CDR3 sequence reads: CASSQPGQGDHNEQFF. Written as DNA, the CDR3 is TGTGCCAGCAGTCAACCGGGACAGGGTGACCACAATGAGCAGTTCTTC.